The following is a TCR beta chain sequence with its context. This CDR3 has 14 amino acids. V lost 7 bases, J lost 13 bases, and 12 bases stayed unmatched. Per germline, CDR1 MNHEY and CDR2 SVGAGI. This sample was taken from a study of blood T cell repertoires in COVID-19. Across the study: Acute and convalescent COVID-19 specimens originated in the United States, Italy and Spain.

Only in-frame clones appear in the TCRdb table, and some are missing; sequencing was by immunoSEQ multiplex PCR. The sample carries some 130,000 clones, 79% recorded once. This TCR was recovered from a man in his fifties or sixties with acute or convalescent COVID-19. The chain has TRBV6-5 and TRBJ2-1, with 11 bases aligning to TRBD1. The sequencing input was peripheral blood. The CDR3 sequence is CASNSGTGGLLQFF. Written as DNA, the CDR3 is TGTGCCAGCAACTCCGGGACAGGGGGACTCTTACAGTTCTTC.